This T cell receptor (beta chain) was obtained from a study of cytomegalovirus exposure and HLA in healthy donors. Study details: From approximately 170 million T cells, an earlier analysis saw 120 million or so unique TCR beta sequences. The early release's HLA-typed donors yielded roughly 85 million unique TCRs.

Germline V CDR1 and CDR2: SEHNR, FQNEAQ (reference sequence). With V trimmed by 7 bases and J by 1 base, 19 bases remained unmatched. The CDR3 is 18 residues long. Study-wide findings and caveats: Earlier analysis found most TCR beta V segments productive about 90% or about 30% of the time. Later analysis identified a missense DCLRE1C variant that was linked to TCR beta V- and J-gene trimming.

A note on this clone: Its antigen is unknown.

Vbeta (60) and Jbeta (13) primers were used in the PCR. TCRdb's copy holds only in-frame clones and misses some; the assay was immunoSEQ multiplex PCR. The sample has approximately 140,000 clones, roughly three quarters seen once. The sample was PBMCs. The clonotype originates from a man younger than 30 in good health and CMV-seronegative. The chain uses TRBV7-9 and TRBJ2-7; 7 nucleotides align to TRBD1. The CDR3 nucleotides are TGTGCCAGCAACTCAGGTCTTGGGCGGGCAGGGGGATCCTACGAGCAGTACTTC. As protein: CASNSGLGRAGGSYEQYF.